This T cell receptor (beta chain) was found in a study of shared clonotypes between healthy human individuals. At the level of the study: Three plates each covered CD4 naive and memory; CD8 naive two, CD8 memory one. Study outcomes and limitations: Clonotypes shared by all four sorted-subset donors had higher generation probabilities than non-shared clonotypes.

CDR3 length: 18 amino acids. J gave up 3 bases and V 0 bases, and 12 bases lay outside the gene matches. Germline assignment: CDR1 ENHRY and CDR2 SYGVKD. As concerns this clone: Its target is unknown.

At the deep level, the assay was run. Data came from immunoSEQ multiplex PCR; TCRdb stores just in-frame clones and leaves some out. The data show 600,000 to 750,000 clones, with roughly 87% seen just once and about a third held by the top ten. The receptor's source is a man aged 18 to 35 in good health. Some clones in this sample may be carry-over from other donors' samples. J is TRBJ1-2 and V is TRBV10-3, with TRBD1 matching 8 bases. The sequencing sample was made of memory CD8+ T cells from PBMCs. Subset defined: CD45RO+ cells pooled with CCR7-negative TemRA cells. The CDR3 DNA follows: TGTGCCATCAGTGAGTCGGATCTTGGACAGGGCGGCGACTATGGCTACACCTTC. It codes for CAISESDLGQGGDYGYTF.